This T cell receptor (beta chain) was sequenced in a study of T cell responses to AZD1222 COVID-19 vaccine. This CDR3 has 15 amino acids. Germline CDR1 SGDLS, CDR2 YYNGEE. V dropped 0 bases and J dropped 3 bases, with 9 bases sitting between them. TCRdb keeps only in-frame clones here, not all; method: immunoSEQ multiplex PCR. The top ten hold more than 25% of the sample, which has tens of thousands of clones, about 88% seen once. The sequences come from peripheral blood, collected 28 days after the second AZD1222 dose. The V and J genes are TRBV9 and TRBJ2-2, with a possible D match to TRBD1 (6 bases). The TCR originated in an adult who received the AZD1222 COVID-19 vaccine. Here the CDR3 reads CASSVEGHDTGELFF. In DNA form, the CDR3 reads TGTGCCAGCAGCGTAGAGGGACACGACACCGGGGAGCTGTTTTTT.